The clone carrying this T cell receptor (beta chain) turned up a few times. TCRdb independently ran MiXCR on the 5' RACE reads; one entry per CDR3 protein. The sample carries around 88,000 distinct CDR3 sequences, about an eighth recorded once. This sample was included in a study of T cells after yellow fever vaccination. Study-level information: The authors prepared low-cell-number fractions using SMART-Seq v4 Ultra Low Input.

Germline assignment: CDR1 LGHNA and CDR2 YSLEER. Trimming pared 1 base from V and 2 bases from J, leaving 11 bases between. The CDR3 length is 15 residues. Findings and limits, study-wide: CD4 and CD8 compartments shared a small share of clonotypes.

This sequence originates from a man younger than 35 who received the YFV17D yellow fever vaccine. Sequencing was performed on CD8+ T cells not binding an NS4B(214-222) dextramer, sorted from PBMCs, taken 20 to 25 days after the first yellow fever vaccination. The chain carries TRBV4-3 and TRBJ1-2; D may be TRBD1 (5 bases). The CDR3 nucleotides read TGCGCCAGCAGCCAAGGGGGTGGGGCGAACTATGGCTACACCTTC. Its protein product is CASSQGGGANYGYTF.